The 23 T cell receptor beta chains listed next were all sequenced from one sample in a study of vaccination effects on CD4 cells after COVID-19. Antigen-specific CD4+ T cells were expanded with viral peptide pools in the ViraFEST assay before sequencing. Investigators separated out CD4+ T cells once approximately 9 days of culture had passed. This individual tested PCR-positive for SARS-CoV-2 infection between March and December 2020. TCRdb keeps only in-frame clones here, not all; method: immunoSEQ multiplex PCR. Of more than 20,000 clones listed, 77% are singletons. These TCRs' antigens remain unknown. The sample was CD4+ T cells from PBMCs cultured with HCoV-NL63 spike peptides, taken before COVID-19 vaccination. These receptors were collected from a human donor who had a prior SARS-CoV-2 infection.

The chain is built from TRBV5-1 and TRBJ1-4, with 9 bases lining up with TRBD1. Trimming at V came to 4 bases and at J to 2 bases, leaving 3 bases not matched to a gene. The CDR3 sequence is 15 residues long. CDR1 SGHRS and CDR2 YFSETQ come from the germline V gene. The CDR3 spells CASSEQGATNEKLFF. The CDR3 DNA follows: TGCGCCAGCAGCGAACAGGGGGCCACTAATGAAAAACTGTTTTTT.

This chain connects TRBV7-2 to TRBJ1-5; TRBD1 might be the D (5 bases). This CDR3 has 13 amino acids. V gave up 6 bases and J gave up 9 bases, with 15 bases separating them. Germline-derived CDR1 and CDR2 are SGHTA and FQGNSA. Here the CDR3 reads CASSKDWGPPQHF. DNA of the CDR3: TGTGCCAGCAGTAAGGACTGGGGACCGCCCCAGCATTTT.

The chain joins TRBV14 to TRBJ2-4; 12 bases fit TRBD2. This CDR3 has 17 amino acids. Looked up from germline, CDR1 is SGHDN and CDR2 is FVKESK. Trimming removed 4 bases from V and 5 bases from J; junction bases left unmatched: 9. CDR3 coding DNA: TGTGCCAGCAGCCCTCTACCGGGACTAGCGGGCGAAAACATTCAGTACTTC. It yields the protein CASSPLPGLAGENIQYF.

The chain is built from TRBV3-1 (or the pseudogene TRBV3-2) and TRBJ1-3; D perhaps matches TRBD1 (6 bases). The V end lost 4 bases, the J end lost 2 bases, and 12 bases lay between the germline ends. The CDR3 has 15 amino acids. The V gene's germline CDR1 is LGHDT and CDR2 YNNKEL (reference sequence). As DNA, the CDR3 is TGTGCCAGCAGCCGCAGGGGAGGGACTGGAAACACCATATATTTT. Protein: CASSRRGGTGNTIYF.

The V call is TRBV6-6, the J call TRBJ2-7; TRBD1 or TRBD2 may be the D gene (5 bases each). This CDR3 has 15 residues. The V gene's germline CDR1 is MNHNY and CDR2 SVGAGI (reference sequence). Trimming took 5 bases from V and 7 from J, leaving 21 bases between them. In nucleotides, the CDR3 is TGTGCCAGCAGTGCAGCCGGACATACTCCGGGGGAGCAGTACTTC. Amino acid sequence: CASSAAGHTPGEQYF.

V gene TRBV7-9 combines with J gene TRBJ2-7; a weak D match, TRBD1 (7 bases). The CDR3 loop spans 13 amino acids. Germline V gene lookup returns CDR1 SEHNR and CDR2 FQNEAQ (reference sequence). V was cut by 5 bases and J by 11 bases, with 19 bases left in between. The CDR3 DNA reads as TGTGCCAGCAGCCAGGGGGGCCGGACAGCCGAGTACTTC. Translated, it gives CASSQGGRTAEYF.

The V call is TRBV12-3 or TRBV12-4, the J call TRBJ1-2, with 8 bases aligning to TRBD1. Trimming at V came to 4 bases and at J to 5 bases, leaving 3 bases not matched to a gene. CDR3 length: 13 amino acids. The CDR3 DNA follows: TGTGCCAGCAGTTCAGGACAGGGTTATGGCTACACCTTC. Encoded protein: CASSSGQGYGYTF.

The CDR3 protein is CASSLASGSAYSYTF. CDR3 DNA sequence: TGTGCCAGCAGCTTGGCCAGCGGTTCAGCATACAGCTACACCTTC. The chain has TRBV5-5 and TRBJ1-2; D call uncertain. CDR3 length: 15 residues. In germline, CDR1 is SGHKS, CDR2 YYEKEE (reference sequence). V lost 0 bases, J lost 9 bases, and 18 bases lay in between. Full variable domain (remainder filled in from reference TRBV5-5 and TRBJ1-2): DAGVTQSPTHLIKTRGQQVTLRCSPISGHKSVSWYQQVLGQGPQFIFQYYEKEERGRGNFPDRFSARQFPNYSSELNVNALLLGDSALYLCASSLASGSAYSYTFGSGTRLTVV.

The V gene is TRBV2, the J gene TRBJ2-7; possibly TRBD2 for D (6 bases). Per the germline V gene, CDR1 is SNHLY and CDR2 is FYNNEI. This CDR3 region has 14 residues. V lost 6 bases and J 0 bases, leaving 12 bases between the germline ends. The CDR3, as DNA: TGTGCCAGCAGACGGGACTCCAGCTCCTACGAGCAGTACTTC. Amino acid sequence: CASRRDSSSYEQYF. The whole variable domain, filled in from reference TRBV2 and TRBJ2-7, reads EPEVTQTPSHQVTQMGQEVILRCVPISNHLYFYWYRQILGQKVEFLVSFYNNEISEKSEIFDDQFSVERPDGSNFTLKIRSTKLEDSAMYFCASRRDSSSYEQYFGPGTRLTVT.

The chain couples TRBV11-1 to TRBJ2-7; no definite D call. The CDR3 runs 15 residues. Germline CDR1 SGHAT, CDR2 FQDESV (reference sequence). V shed 1 base and J shed 0 bases, with 10 bases lying between them. The CDR3 region is CASSLGRASSYEQYF. The CDR3 DNA follows: TGTGCCAGCAGCTTAGGAAGAGCCTCCTCCTACGAGCAGTACTTC. The full variable domain, completed using reference TRBV11-1 and TRBJ2-7, is EAEVAQSPRYKITEKSQAVAFWCDPISGHATLYWYRQILGQGPELLVQFQDESVVDDSQLPKDRFSAERLKGVDSTLKIQPAELGDSAMYLCASSLGRASSYEQYFGPGTRLTVT.

The chain carries TRBV6-5 and TRBJ2-7, with D unresolved. The V gene's germline CDR1 is MNHEY and CDR2 SVGAGI. V shed 6 bases and J shed 5 bases, with 11 bases lying between them. This CDR3 region has 12 residues. The DNA of the CDR3 is TGTGCCAGCAGCGAGGATAGAAACGAGCAGTACTTC. It yields the protein CASSEDRNEQYF.

The rearrangement joins TRBV28 to TRBJ1-2, with 10 bases identical to TRBD1. The CDR3 runs 14 residues. The germline V gene has CDR1 MDHEN and CDR2 SYDVKM. V shed 6 bases, J shed 8 bases, and the junction held 9 bases outside the gene matches. CDR3: CASRGQGESRGYTF. In DNA, the CDR3 is TGTGCCAGCAGAGGACAGGGGGAAAGCAGAGGCTACACCTTC.

The chain couples TRBV15 to TRBJ1-2, with a tentative D call TRBD1 (6 bases). Trimming pared 1 base from V and 1 base from J, leaving 28 bases between. The CDR3 totals 21 residues. Germline CDR1 reads LNHNV; CDR2 reads YYDKDF (reference sequence). The CDR3 protein is CATSRVYMRRGGGTLNYGYTF. The CDR3 DNA follows: TGTGCCACCAGCAGAGTCTATATGAGAAGGGGGGGAGGGACTCTTAACTATGGCTACACCTTC.

V gene TRBV27 combines with J gene TRBJ2-5, with D perhaps matching TRBD2 (6 bases). This CDR3 region has 13 residues. Germline loops: CDR1 MNHEY, CDR2 SMNVEV (reference sequence). Trimming cost V 2 bases and J 5 bases, with 9 bases left between them. The CDR3 loop reads CASSLGGAETQYF. In DNA form, the CDR3 reads TGTGCCAGCAGTTTAGGCGGGGCTGAGACCCAGTACTTC.

The rearrangement joins TRBV7-2 to TRBJ1-5; 8 bases fit TRBD1. The CDR3 contains 17 residues. Germline CDR1 is SGHTA and CDR2 is FQGNSA. With V trimmed by 2 bases and J by 2 bases, 8 bases remained unmatched. In DNA, the CDR3 is TGTGCCAGCAGCTTAAATAACCCGGGACAGGGCAATCAGCCCCAGCATTTT. Amino acid sequence: CASSLNNPGQGNQPQHF.

The chain has TRBV9 and TRBJ1-1; weak D call: TRBD1 (5 bases). The V gene's germline CDR1 is SGDLS and CDR2 YYNGEE. The CDR3 sequence is 15 residues long. Trimming left V 2 bases short and J 1 base short, with 12 bases between. The CDR3 protein is CASSVSPTGNTEAFF. For the CDR3, the DNA is TGTGCCAGCAGCGTTTCCCCAACAGGGAACACTGAAGCTTTCTTT.

The V call is TRBV5-4, the J call TRBJ2-3, with TRBD2 matching over 9 bases. The CDR3 sequence is 17 residues long. CDR1 is SGHNT, CDR2 YYREEE, per germline (reference sequence). Trimming took 5 bases from V and 0 from J; bases not matched to a gene: 10. The CDR3 loop reads CASRGWSRGGSTDTQYF. In DNA, the CDR3 is TGTGCCAGCAGAGGTTGGTCGCGGGGGGGAAGCACAGATACGCAGTATTTT.

The gene calls are TRBV6-5 and TRBJ2-7, with 9 bases matching TRBD1. Per germline, CDR1 MNHEY and CDR2 SVGAGI. This CDR3 region has 14 residues. The ends lost 6 bases at V and 0 bases at J; junction bases unmatched: 3. The chain's CDR3 is CASSKDRGSYEQYF. The CDR3, as DNA: TGTGCCAGCAGCAAGGACAGGGGCTCCTACGAGCAGTACTTC.

The CDR3 protein is CASSQDLGAGLNTGELFF. In nucleotides, the CDR3 is TGCGCCAGCAGCCAAGACTTGGGGGCGGGCCTGAACACCGGGGAGCTGTTTTTT. The V and J genes are TRBV4-1 and TRBJ2-2, with D possibly matching TRBD1 (6 bases). The CDR3 covers 18 residues. The ends were cut back, 0 bases at V and 1 base at J, with 15 bases in the middle. Germline assignment: CDR1 MGHRA and CDR2 YSYEKL.

This chain uses TRBV20-1 with TRBJ2-5; perhaps TRBD2 as D (7 bases). This CDR3 has 11 residues. Germline CDR1 reads DFQATT; CDR2 reads SNEGSKA (reference sequence). Deletions cut 6 bases from V and 5 bases from J, with 10 bases between. In DNA, the CDR3 is TGCAGTGCCGGGGGGCGGGAGACCCAGTACTTC. It encodes CSAGGRETQYF.

The chain joins TRBV6-5 to TRBJ2-1, with a weak D call TRBD1 (6 bases). This CDR3 has 13 residues. CDR1 is MNHEY, CDR2 SVGAGI, per germline. V lost 5 bases and J lost 4, with 9 bases in between. The CDR3 is CASSMDSYNEQFF. The DNA for the CDR3 is TGTGCCAGCAGTATGGACAGTTACAATGAGCAGTTCTTC.

V is TRBV4-1 and J is TRBJ2-1; maybe TRBD2 (5 bases). Germline V gene data show CDR1 as MGHRA and CDR2 as YSYEKL. Between the trimmed V and J ends, which lost 5 bases and 14 bases, there was a span of 16 bases. The CDR3 consists of 12 residues. CDR3 residues: CASSDYTAAKFF. The CDR3 nucleotides read TGCGCCAGCAGCGACTATACGGCGGCGAAGTTCTTC.

This clone appeared a single time. V usage is TRBV4-1 and J usage is TRBJ2-7; TRBD2 matches 7 bases. V gave up 2 bases and J gave up 10 bases; unmatched junction bases: 11. This CDR3 has 14 residues. Germline V gives CDR1 MGHRA, CDR2 YSYEKL. The CDR3 DNA sequence: TGCGCCAGCAGCCAACCTAAGGCGGGAGTTCCACAGTACTTC. Amino acid sequence: CASSQPKAGVPQYF.